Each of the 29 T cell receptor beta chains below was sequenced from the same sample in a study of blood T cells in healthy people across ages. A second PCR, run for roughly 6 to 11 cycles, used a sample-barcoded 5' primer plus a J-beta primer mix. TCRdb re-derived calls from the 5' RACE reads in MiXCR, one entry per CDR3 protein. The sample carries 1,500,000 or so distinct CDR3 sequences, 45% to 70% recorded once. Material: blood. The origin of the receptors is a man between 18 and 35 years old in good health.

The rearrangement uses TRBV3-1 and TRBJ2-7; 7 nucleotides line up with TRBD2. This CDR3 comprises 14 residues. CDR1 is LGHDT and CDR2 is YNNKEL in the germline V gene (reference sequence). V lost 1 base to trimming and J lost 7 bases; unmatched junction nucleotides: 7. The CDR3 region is CASSQGGSYNEQYF. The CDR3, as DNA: TGTGCCAGCAGCCAAGGCGGGAGTTACAATGAGCAGTACTTC.

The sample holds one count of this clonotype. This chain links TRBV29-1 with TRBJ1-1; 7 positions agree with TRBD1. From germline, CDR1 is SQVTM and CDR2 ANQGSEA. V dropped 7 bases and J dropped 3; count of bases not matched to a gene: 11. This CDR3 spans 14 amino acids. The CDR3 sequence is CSAAQGEMDTEAFF. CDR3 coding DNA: TGCAGCGCGGCCCAGGGGGAGATGGACACTGAAGCTTTCTTT.

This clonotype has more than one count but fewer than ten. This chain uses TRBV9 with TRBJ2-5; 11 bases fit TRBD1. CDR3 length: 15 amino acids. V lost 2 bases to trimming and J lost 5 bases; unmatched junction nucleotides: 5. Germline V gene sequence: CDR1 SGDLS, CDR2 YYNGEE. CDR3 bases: TGTGCCAGCAGCGTGGGGGACAGGGGGTTGGAGACCCAGTACTTC. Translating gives CASSVGDRGLETQYF.

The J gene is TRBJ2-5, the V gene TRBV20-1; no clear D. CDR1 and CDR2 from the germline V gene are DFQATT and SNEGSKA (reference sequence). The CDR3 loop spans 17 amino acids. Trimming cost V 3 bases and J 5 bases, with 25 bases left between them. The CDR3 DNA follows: TGCAGTGCTAGGAAGTCAGTGAACGACCTCCCCTGGGAGACCCAGTACTTC. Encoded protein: CSARKSVNDLPWETQYF.

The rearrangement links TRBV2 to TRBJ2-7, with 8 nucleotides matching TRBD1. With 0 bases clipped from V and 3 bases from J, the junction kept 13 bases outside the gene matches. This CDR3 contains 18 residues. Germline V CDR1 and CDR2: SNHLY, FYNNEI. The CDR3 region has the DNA TGTGCCAGCAGTGAAGCCGGGGGCAGGGGGCGAAATCTCTACGAGCAGTACTTC. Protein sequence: CASSEAGGRGRNLYEQYF.

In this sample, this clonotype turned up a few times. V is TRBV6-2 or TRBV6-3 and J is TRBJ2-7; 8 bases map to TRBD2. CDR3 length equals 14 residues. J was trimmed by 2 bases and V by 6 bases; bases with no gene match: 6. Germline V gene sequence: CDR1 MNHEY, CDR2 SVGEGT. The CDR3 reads CASRTTSGPYEQYF. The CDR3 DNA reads TGTGCCAGCAGAACTACTAGCGGCCCCTACGAGCAGTACTTC.

CDR3 region: CATYMPGAGAVNEQFF. For the CDR3, the DNA is TGTGCCACTTACATGCCCGGGGCGGGCGCGGTAAATGAGCAGTTCTTC. The V and J genes are TRBV10-3 and TRBJ2-1; perhaps D is TRBD1 or TRBD2 (5 bases each). Germline CDR1 is ENHRY and CDR2 is SYGVKD. This CDR3 comprises 16 residues. V lost 10 bases and J lost 7, with 26 bases in between.

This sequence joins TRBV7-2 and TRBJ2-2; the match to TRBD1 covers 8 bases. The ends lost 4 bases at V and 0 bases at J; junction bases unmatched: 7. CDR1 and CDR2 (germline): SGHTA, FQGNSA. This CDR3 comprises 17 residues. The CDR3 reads CASSWAGGLTNTGELFF. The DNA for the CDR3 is TGTGCCAGCAGCTGGGCAGGGGGCCTAACGAACACCGGGGAGCTGTTTTTT.

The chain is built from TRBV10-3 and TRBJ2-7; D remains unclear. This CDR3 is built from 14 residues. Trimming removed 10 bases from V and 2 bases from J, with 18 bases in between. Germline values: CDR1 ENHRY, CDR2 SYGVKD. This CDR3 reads CATKGAESPYEQYF. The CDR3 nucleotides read TGTGCCACCAAGGGCGCAGAGAGCCCCTACGAGCAGTACTTC.

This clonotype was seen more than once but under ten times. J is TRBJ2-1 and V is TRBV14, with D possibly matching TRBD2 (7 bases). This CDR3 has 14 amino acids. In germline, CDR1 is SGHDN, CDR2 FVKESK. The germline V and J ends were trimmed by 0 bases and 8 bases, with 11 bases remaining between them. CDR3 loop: CASSQDNGGHEQFF. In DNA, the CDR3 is TGTGCCAGCAGCCAAGATAACGGGGGGCATGAGCAGTTCTTC.

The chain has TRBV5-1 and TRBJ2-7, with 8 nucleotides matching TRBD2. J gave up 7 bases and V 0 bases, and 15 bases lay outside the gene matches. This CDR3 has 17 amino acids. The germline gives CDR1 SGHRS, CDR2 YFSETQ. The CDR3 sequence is CASSLEGGRIGSGEQYF. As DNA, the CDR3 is TGCGCCAGCAGCTTGGAGGGCGGGAGGATCGGATCGGGAGAGCAGTACTTC.

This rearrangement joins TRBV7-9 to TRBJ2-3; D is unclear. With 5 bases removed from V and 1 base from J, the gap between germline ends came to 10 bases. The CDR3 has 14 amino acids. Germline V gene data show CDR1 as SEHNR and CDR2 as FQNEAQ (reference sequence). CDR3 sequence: CASSTQWGTDTQYF. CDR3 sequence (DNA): TGTGCCAGCAGCACTCAGTGGGGCACAGATACGCAGTATTTT.

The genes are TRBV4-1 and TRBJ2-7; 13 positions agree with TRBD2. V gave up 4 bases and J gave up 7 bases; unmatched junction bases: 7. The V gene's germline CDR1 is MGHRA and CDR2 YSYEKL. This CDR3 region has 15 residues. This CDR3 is CASSRFPGLAGEQYF. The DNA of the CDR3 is TGCGCCAGCAGCCGCTTCCCGGGACTAGCGGGGGAGCAGTACTTC.

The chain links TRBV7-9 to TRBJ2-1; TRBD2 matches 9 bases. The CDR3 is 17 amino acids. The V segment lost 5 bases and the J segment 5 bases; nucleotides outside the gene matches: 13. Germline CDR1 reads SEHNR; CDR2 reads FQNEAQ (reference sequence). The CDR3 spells CASSASPPGLANNEQFF. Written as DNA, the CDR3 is TGTGCCAGCAGCGCCAGCCCCCCCGGACTAGCGAACAATGAGCAGTTCTTC.

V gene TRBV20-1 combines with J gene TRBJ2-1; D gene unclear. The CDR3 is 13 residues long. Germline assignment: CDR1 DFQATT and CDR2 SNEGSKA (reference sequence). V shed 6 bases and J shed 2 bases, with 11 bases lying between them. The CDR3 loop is CSAAERAYNEQFF. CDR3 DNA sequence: TGCAGTGCAGCAGAACGTGCCTACAATGAGCAGTTCTTC.

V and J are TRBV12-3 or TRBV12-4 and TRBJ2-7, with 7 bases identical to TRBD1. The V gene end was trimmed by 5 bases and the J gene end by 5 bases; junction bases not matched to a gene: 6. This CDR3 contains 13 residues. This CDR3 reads CASSRTGVNEQYF. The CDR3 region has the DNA TGTGCCAGCAGTCGAACAGGGGTGAACGAGCAGTACTTC.

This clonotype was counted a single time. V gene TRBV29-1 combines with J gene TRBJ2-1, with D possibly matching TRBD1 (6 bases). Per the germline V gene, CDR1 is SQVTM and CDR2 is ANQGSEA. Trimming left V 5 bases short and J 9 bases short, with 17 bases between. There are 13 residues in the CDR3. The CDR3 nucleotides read TGCAGCGTTCGAGACTCACTCAGGGGTGAGCAGTTCTTC. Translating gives CSVRDSLRGEQFF.

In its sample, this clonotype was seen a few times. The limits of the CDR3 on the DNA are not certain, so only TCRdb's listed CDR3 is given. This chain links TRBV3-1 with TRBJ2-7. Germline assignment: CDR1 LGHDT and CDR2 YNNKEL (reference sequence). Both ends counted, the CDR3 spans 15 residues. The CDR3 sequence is CASSQVFWRSYEQYF.

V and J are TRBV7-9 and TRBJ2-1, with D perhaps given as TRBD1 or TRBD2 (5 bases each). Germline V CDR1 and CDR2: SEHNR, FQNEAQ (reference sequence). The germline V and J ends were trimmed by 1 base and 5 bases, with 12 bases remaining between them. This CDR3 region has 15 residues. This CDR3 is CASSLGYGANNEQFF. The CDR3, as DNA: TGTGCCAGCAGCTTAGGATACGGGGCAAACAATGAGCAGTTCTTC.

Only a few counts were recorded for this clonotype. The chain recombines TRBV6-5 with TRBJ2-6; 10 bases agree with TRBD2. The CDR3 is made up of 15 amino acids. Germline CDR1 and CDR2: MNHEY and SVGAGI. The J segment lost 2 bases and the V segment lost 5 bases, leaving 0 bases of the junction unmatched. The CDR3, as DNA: TGTGCCAGCAGTGGACTAGCGGCTGGGGCCAACGTCCTGACTTTC. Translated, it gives CASSGLAAGANVLTF.

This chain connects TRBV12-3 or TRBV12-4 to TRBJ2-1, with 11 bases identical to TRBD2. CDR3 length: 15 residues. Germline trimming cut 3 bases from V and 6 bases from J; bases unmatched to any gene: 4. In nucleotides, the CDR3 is TGTGCCAGCAGTTTCCACGGGACTAGCGGCAATGAGCAGTTCTTC. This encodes CASSFHGTSGNEQFF.

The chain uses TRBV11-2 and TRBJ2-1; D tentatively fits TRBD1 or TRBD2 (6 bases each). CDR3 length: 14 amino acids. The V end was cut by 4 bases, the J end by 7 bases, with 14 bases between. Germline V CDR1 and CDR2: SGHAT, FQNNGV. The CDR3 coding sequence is TGTGCCAGCAGCTCGACGATAGGGGGGAATGAGCAGTTCTTC. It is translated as CASSSTIGGNEQFF.

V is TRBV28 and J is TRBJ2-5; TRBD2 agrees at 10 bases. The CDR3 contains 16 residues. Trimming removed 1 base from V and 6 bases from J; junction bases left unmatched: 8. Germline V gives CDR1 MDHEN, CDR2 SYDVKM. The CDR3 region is CASSLYGSGGLQTQYF. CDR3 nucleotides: TGTGCCAGCAGTTTATATGGTAGCGGGGGGCTCCAGACCCAGTACTTC.

The CDR3 DNA is TGTGCCAGCAGTGCCCGGGATAACTATGGCTACACCTTC. This sequence encodes CASSARDNYGYTF. This rearrangement joins TRBV7-9 to TRBJ1-2; D is uncertain. The CDR3 contains 13 residues. The V gene's germline CDR1 is SEHNR and CDR2 FQNEAQ (reference sequence). V lost 6 bases and J lost 1, with 9 bases in between.

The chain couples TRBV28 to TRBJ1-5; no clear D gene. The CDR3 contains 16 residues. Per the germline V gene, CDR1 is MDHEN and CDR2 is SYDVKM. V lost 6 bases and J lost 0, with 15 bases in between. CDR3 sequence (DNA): TGTGCCAGCAGCTTGGACTGGCCGGATAGCAATCAGCCCCAGCATTTT. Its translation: CASSLDWPDSNQPQHF.

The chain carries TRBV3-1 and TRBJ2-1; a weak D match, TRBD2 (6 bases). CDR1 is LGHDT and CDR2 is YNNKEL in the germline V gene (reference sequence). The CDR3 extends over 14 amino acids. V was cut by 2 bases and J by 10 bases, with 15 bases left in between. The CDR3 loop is CASSQLRDKGEQFF. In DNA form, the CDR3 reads TGTGCCAGCAGCCAATTGCGGGATAAGGGGGAGCAGTTCTTC.

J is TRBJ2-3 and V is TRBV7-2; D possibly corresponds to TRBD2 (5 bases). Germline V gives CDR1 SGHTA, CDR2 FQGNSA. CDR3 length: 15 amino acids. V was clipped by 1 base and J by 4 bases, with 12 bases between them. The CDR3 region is CASSLGNRRADTQYF. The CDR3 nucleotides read TGTGCCAGCAGCTTAGGAAACCGGCGGGCAGATACGCAGTATTTT. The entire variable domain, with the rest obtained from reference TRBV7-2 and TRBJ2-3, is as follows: GAGVSQSPSNKVTEKGKDVELRCDPISGHTALYWYRQSLGQGLEFLIYFQGNSAPDKSGLPSDRFSAERTGGSVSTLTIQRTQQEDSAVYLCASSLGNRRADTQYFGPGTRLTVL.

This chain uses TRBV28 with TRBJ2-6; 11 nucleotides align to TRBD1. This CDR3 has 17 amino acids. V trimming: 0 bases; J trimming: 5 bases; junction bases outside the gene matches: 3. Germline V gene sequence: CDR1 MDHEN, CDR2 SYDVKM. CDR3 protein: CASSLWDRGRRANVLTF. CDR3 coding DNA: TGTGCCAGCAGTTTATGGGACAGGGGGCGGAGGGCCAACGTCCTGACTTTC.

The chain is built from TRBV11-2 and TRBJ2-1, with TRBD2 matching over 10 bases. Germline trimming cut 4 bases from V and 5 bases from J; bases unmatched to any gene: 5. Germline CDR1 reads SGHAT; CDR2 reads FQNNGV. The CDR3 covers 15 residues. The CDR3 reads CASSSTSGPDNEQFF. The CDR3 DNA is TGTGCCAGCAGCTCGACTAGCGGGCCCGACAATGAGCAGTTCTTC.